These 11 T cell receptor beta chains originate from one sample sequenced in a study of cytomegalovirus exposure and HLA in healthy donors. Use of 60 Vbeta and 13 Jbeta primers characterized the PCR. The table came from immunoSEQ multiplex PCR; TCRdb's copy has only in-frame clones and leaves some out. The sample lists 150,000 to 250,000 clones; 82% were seen once. Sequenced: PBMCs. The receptors originated from a woman in her forties or fifties in good health and CMV-seropositive.

The J gene is TRBJ2-3, the V gene TRBV19; possible D gene TRBD1, 6 bases. The CDR3 contains 14 residues. Per germline, CDR1 LNHDA and CDR2 SQIVND (reference sequence). V was cut by 7 bases and J by 3 bases, with 14 bases left in between. CDR3 protein: CASTGGRGTDTQYF. CDR3 nucleotide sequence: TGTGCCAGTACTGGGGGCAGAGGGACAGATACGCAGTATTTT. Full variable domain (outside the CDR3, taken from reference TRBV19 and TRBJ2-3): DGGITQSPKYLFRKEGQNVTLSCEQNLNHDAMYWYRQDPGQGLRLIYYSQIVNDFQKGDIAEGYSVSREKKESFPLTVTSAQKNPTAFYLCASTGGRGTDTQYFGPGTRLTVL.

This clone turned up a few times. A read error may account for a junction end that differs from germline. The same CDR3 is also encoded by other DNA sequences in this sample. The J gene is TRBJ2-3, the V gene TRBV7-6, with D hard to call. Looked up from germline, CDR1 is SGHVS and CDR2 is FNYEAQ. The CDR3 covers 15 residues. Written as DNA, the CDR3 is TGTGCCAGCTGCTTCTCGTATCCCTGCACAGATACGCAGTATTTT. It specifies CASCFSYPCTDTQYF.

This clone was counted between two and nine times. J is TRBJ2-5 and V is TRBV5-5, with D perhaps matching TRBD2 (7 bases). This CDR3 has 13 residues. Germline V gene lookup returns CDR1 SGHKS and CDR2 YYEKEE (reference sequence). Trimming removed 6 bases at V and 5 bases at J, with 14 bases between. The CDR3 DNA follows: TGTGCCAGCACTTGGGGGGGCGAGGAGACCCAGTACTTC. Translated, it gives CASTWGGEETQYF.

The chain is built from TRBV7-9 and TRBJ2-5; perhaps TRBD2 as D (7 bases). V dropped 1 base and J dropped 2 bases, with 17 bases sitting between them. This CDR3 has 17 residues. The V gene's germline CDR1 is SEHNR and CDR2 FQNEAQ (reference sequence). CDR3 nucleotide sequence: TGTGCCAGCAGCTTAGGGGGGGGCAGGGGCCGGCAAGAGACCCAGTACTTC. Protein: CASSLGGGRGRQETQYF. Full variable domain (remainder filled in from reference TRBV7-9 and TRBJ2-5): DTGVSQNPRHKITKRGQNVTFRCDPISEHNRLYWYRQTLGQGPEFLTYFQNEAQLEKSRLLSDRFSAERPKGSFSTLEIQRTEQGDSAMYLCASSLGGGRGRQETQYFGPGTRLLVL.

V gene TRBV2 combines with J gene TRBJ1-5; D possibly corresponds to TRBD1 (6 bases). Trimming took 4 bases from V and 0 from J, leaving 13 bases between them. The CDR3 has 16 amino acids. Per the germline V gene, CDR1 is SNHLY and CDR2 is FYNNEI. The CDR3 region is CASSADSPYSNQPQHF. In DNA form, the CDR3 reads TGTGCCAGCAGTGCGGACAGCCCTTATAGCAATCAGCCCCAGCATTTT.

V and J are TRBV5-1 and TRBJ2-2; 9 bases line up with TRBD2. Germline lookup yields CDR1 SGHRS and CDR2 YFSETQ. The CDR3 is made up of 16 amino acids. With 0 bases clipped from V and 5 bases from J, the junction kept 5 bases outside the gene matches. CDR3 nucleotide sequence: TGCGCCAGCAGCTTGGTAGCGGGAGCAGGTACCGGGGAGCTGTTTTTT. This encodes CASSLVAGAGTGELFF.

The table lists this clone with a count of one. The chain has TRBV2 and TRBJ2-1, with TRBD2 matching 11 bases. Germline trimming cut 4 bases from V and 6 bases from J; bases unmatched to any gene: 8. CDR3 size: 16 residues. The germline gives CDR1 SNHLY, CDR2 FYNNEI. The CDR3 spells CASSVSGGAKSNEQFF. Written as DNA, the CDR3 is TGTGCCAGCAGTGTTAGCGGGGGGGCCAAGAGCAATGAGCAGTTCTTC.

The rearrangement links TRBV11-2 to TRBJ2-5; D remains unclear. There are 13 residues in the CDR3. V was trimmed by 5 bases and J by 5 bases, leaving 12 bases between them. Germline CDR1 is SGHAT and CDR2 is FQNNGV. Here the CDR3 reads CASSLRAPETQYF. CDR3 nucleotide sequence: TGTGCCAGCAGCCTACGAGCACCGGAGACCCAGTACTTC.

The chain employs TRBV6-6 and TRBJ1-5; D perhaps matches TRBD1 (6 bases). The V gene lost 5 bases and the J gene lost 0 bases, with 8 bases spanning the gap. In germline, CDR1 is MNHNY, CDR2 SVGAGI (reference sequence). The CDR3 is made up of 14 amino acids. CDR3 region: CASSDRNSNQPQHF. CDR3 sequence (DNA): TGTGCCAGCAGTGACAGGAATAGCAATCAGCCCCAGCATTTT.

This chain joins TRBV7-9 and TRBJ1-1; D call uncertain. Trimming shortened V by 5 bases and J by 1 base, and 8 bases separated the two germline ends. The CDR3 is 13 amino acids. Germline V gene sequence: CDR1 SEHNR, CDR2 FQNEAQ (reference sequence). CDR3 nucleotide sequence: TGTGCCAGCAGCCCCGTACAGAACACTGAAGCTTTCTTT. Amino acids: CASSPVQNTEAFF. Drawing the rest from reference TRBV7-9 and TRBJ1-1, the complete variable domain is DTGVSQNPRHKITKRGQNVTFRCDPISEHNRLYWYRQTLGQGPEFLTYFQNEAQLEKSRLLSDRFSAERPKGSFSTLEIQRTEQGDSAMYLCASSPVQNTEAFFGQGTRLTVV.

Here the CDR3 reads CATSGTGGSSYEQYF. CDR3 nucleotide sequence: TGTGCCACCTCCGGGACAGGGGGAAGCTCCTACGAGCAGTACTTC. The V call is TRBV10-3, the J call TRBJ2-7; 11 nucleotides match TRBD1. The CDR3 consists of 15 residues. The germline CDR1 and CDR2 sequences are ENHRY and SYGVKD. Trimming removed 10 bases from V and 0 bases from J; junction bases left unmatched: 8.